The clone carrying this T cell receptor (beta chain) was detected ten times or more. Its antigen is not known. The source of the sample is a study of T cells after yellow fever vaccination. There are 16 residues in the CDR3. V was cut by 6 bases and J by 6 bases, with 21 bases left in between. From germline, CDR1 is MNHNY and CDR2 SVGAGI (reference sequence). Study-wide results and limits: At about 97% for CD4 and 75% to 90% for CD8, most primary-vaccination clones showed up again after the booster. A weaker secondary response peaked on day 5, the primary on day 15.

TCRdb re-analysed the 5' RACE reads in MiXCR, keeping a single row per CDR3 protein. In the table there are just over 300,000 distinct CDR3 sequences, more than 3% of which are singletons. This clonotype was sampled from a man aged 18 to 29 who received the YFV17D yellow fever vaccine. Sample: PBMCs, taken on the day of the yellow fever booster vaccination. V is TRBV6-6 and J is TRBJ1-5; the D gene is possibly TRBD1 (6 bases). This CDR3 is CASSLIQQGVGQPQHF. The DNA for the CDR3 is TGTGCCAGCAGCCTGATTCAACAGGGAGTGGGTCAGCCCCAGCATTTT.